The 25 T cell receptor beta chains presented below share a single source sample, sequenced in a study of T cell responses to AZD1222 COVID-19 vaccine. Here immunoSEQ multiplex PCR was the method, and the copy in TCRdb shows in-frame clones only, minus some. The data hold approximately 61,000 clones, with over 75% observed a single time. The sample consisted of peripheral blood, taken 28 days after the second AZD1222 dose. These receptors came from an adult who received the AZD1222 COVID-19 vaccine.

Only a few counts were recorded for this clone. This chain links TRBV2 with TRBJ1-2; D is possibly TRBD1 (5 bases). Germline V gene sequence: CDR1 SNHLY, CDR2 FYNNEI. This CDR3 is 14 amino acids long. The germline V and J ends were trimmed by 7 bases and 6 bases, with 18 bases remaining between them. The DNA of the CDR3 is TGTGCCAGCACCATTACGCAGGGACGGGATGGCTACACCTTC. Translated, it gives CASTITQGRDGYTF.

The rearrangement joins TRBV27 to TRBJ1-4; D unclear. V gave up 4 bases and J gave up 8 bases, with 14 bases separating them. The CDR3 sequence is 14 residues long. Per germline, CDR1 MNHEY and CDR2 SMNVEV (reference sequence). This chain's CDR3 is CASSSAGLNEKLFF. CDR3 coding DNA: TGTGCCAGCAGTTCCGCAGGTTTGAACGAAAAACTGTTTTTT.

The chain combines TRBV12-3 or TRBV12-4 with TRBJ1-2, with D tentatively TRBD1 (6 bases). V was shortened by 4 bases and J by 5 bases, with 11 bases between the two germline ends. CDR3 size: 13 residues. CDR3 sequence: CASSSTGSYGYTF. CDR3 sequence (DNA): TGTGCCAGCAGTTCGACAGGTTCGTATGGCTACACCTTC.

The rearrangement links TRBV28 to TRBJ2-1; D might be TRBD1 or TRBD2, each matching 5 bases. Per the germline V gene, CDR1 is MDHEN and CDR2 is SYDVKM. Trimming stripped 4 bases from V and 10 bases from J, with 29 bases between. CDR3 size: 18 residues. CDR3 loop: CASSSQGPASSQDREQFF. CDR3 bases: TGTGCCAGCAGTTCCCAGGGCCCCGCTAGCAGTCAAGATAGAGAGCAGTTCTTC. The full variable domain, in which reference TRBV28 and TRBJ2-1 provide the parts outside the CDR3, is DVKVTQSSRYLVKRTGEKVFLECVQDMDHENMFWYRQDPGLGLRLIYFSYDVKMKEKGDIPEGYSVSREKKERFSLILESASTNQTSMYLCASSSQGPASSQDREQFFGPGTRLTVL.

This sequence joins TRBV10-3 and TRBJ2-2, with 8 bases matching TRBD2. J gave up 1 base and V 5 bases, and 3 bases lay outside the gene matches. The CDR3 is 15 amino acids. Germline assignment: CDR1 ENHRY and CDR2 SYGVKD. In DNA, the CDR3 is TGTGCCATCAGTTTAACTAGCGGGAACACCGGGGAGCTGTTTTTT. This encodes CAISLTSGNTGELFF.

The V call is TRBV24-1, the J call TRBJ1-1; D unresolved. CDR1 KGHDR and CDR2 SFDVKD come from the germline V gene. There are 14 residues in the CDR3. V dropped 8 bases and J dropped 1 base, with 13 bases sitting between them. The DNA for the CDR3 is TGTGCCACCATCAAGGAGGTTCCGAACACTGAAGCTTTCTTT. Translated, it gives CATIKEVPNTEAFF.

This clone was counted a single time. The CDR3 DNA reads TGCGCCAGCAGCTTGGATGGGGTCGAGACCCAGTACTTC. Translation: CASSLDGVETQYF. V gene TRBV5-1 combines with J gene TRBJ2-5; D gene unclear. The CDR3 sequence is 13 residues long. CDR1 is SGHRS and CDR2 is YFSETQ in the germline V gene. V was clipped by 0 bases and J by 5 bases, with 8 bases between them.

The chain links TRBV6-6 to TRBJ2-1; 9 nucleotides line up with TRBD2. V lost 7 bases and J lost 5; bases outside the gene matches: 3. CDR1 is MNHNY and CDR2 is SVGAGI in the germline V gene (reference sequence). The CDR3 length is 13 residues. The CDR3 DNA reads TGTGCCAGCAAGAAGCGGGAGGACAATGAGCAGTTCTTC. It specifies CASKKREDNEQFF.

The V call is TRBV7-9, the J call TRBJ2-7; D possibly matches TRBD1 or TRBD2 (5 bases each). The CDR3 sequence is 14 residues long. V was pared by 1 base and J by 7 bases, with 14 bases between. The germline V gene encodes CDR1 SEHNR and CDR2 FQNEAQ (reference sequence). The CDR3: CASSLGQGVKEQYF. DNA of the CDR3: TGTGCCAGCAGCTTAGGGCAGGGAGTGAAAGAGCAGTACTTC.

This sequence joins TRBV30 and TRBJ2-1; D is undetermined. Trimming cost V 0 bases and J 0 bases, with 3 bases left between them. CDR3 length: 13 residues. Germline CDR1 is GTSNPN and CDR2 is SVGIG (reference sequence). DNA of the CDR3: TGTGCCTGGAGTGTTACCTCCTACAATGAGCAGTTCTTC. Translation: CAWSVTSYNEQFF. Filled out from reference TRBV30 and TRBJ2-1, the complete variable domain reads SQTIHQWPATLVQPVGSPLSLECTVEGTSNPNLYWYRQAAGRGLQLLFYSVGIGQISSEVPQNLSASRPQDRQFILSSKKLLLSDSGFYLCAWSVTSYNEQFFGPGTRLTVL.

This chain uses TRBV19 with TRBJ2-3; 13 bases fit TRBD2. V lost 3 bases and J lost 4; bases outside the gene matches: 4. The CDR3 covers 16 residues. Germline V gene sequence: CDR1 LNHDA, CDR2 SQIVND (reference sequence). CDR3: CASSIGLAGVPDTQYF. CDR3 nucleotides: TGTGCCAGTAGTATCGGACTAGCGGGAGTCCCAGATACGCAGTATTTT.

The chain is built from TRBV4-2 and TRBJ2-1; weak D call: TRBD2 (6 bases). There are 16 residues in the CDR3. The germline V and J ends were trimmed by 0 bases and 4 bases, with 13 bases remaining between them. Germline V gene sequence: CDR1 LGHNA, CDR2 YNFKEQ. This CDR3 is CASSQELAVGYNEQFF. The CDR3 DNA is TGTGCCAGCAGCCAAGAGTTAGCGGTGGGATACAATGAGCAGTTCTTC.

The rearrangement uses TRBV3-1 (or the pseudogene TRBV3-2) and TRBJ1-1; unclear D gene. Germline-derived CDR1 and CDR2 are LGHDT and YNNKEL (reference sequence). The CDR3 is 14 residues long. The V end lost 0 bases, the J end lost 7 bases, and 12 bases lay between the germline ends. CDR3 coding DNA: TGTGCCAGCAGCCAAGATGGACGGGGAGATGAAGCTTTCTTT. This encodes CASSQDGRGDEAFF.

This sequence joins TRBV27 and TRBJ2-7, with D tentatively TRBD1 (6 bases). Trimming took 6 bases from V and 0 from J, leaving 12 bases between them. CDR3 length: 14 amino acids. Per the germline V gene, CDR1 is MNHEY and CDR2 is SMNVEV (reference sequence). The CDR3 loop is CASRQGSYSYEQYF. The CDR3 DNA is TGTGCCAGCAGACAGGGTAGTTACTCCTACGAGCAGTACTTC.

The chain is built from TRBV28 and TRBJ2-7; 10 bases match TRBD2. From germline, CDR1 is MDHEN and CDR2 SYDVKM. J gave up 3 bases and V 5 bases, and 10 bases lay outside the gene matches. The CDR3 runs 16 residues. The CDR3: CASSPYGLADLYEQYF. The CDR3 DNA follows: TGTGCCAGCAGTCCATACGGACTAGCGGACCTCTACGAGCAGTACTTC.

The chain couples TRBV6-1 to TRBJ1-5; D uncertain. CDR3 length equals 14 residues. CDR1 and CDR2 from the germline V gene are MNHNS and SASEGT. Trimming took off 3 bases at V and 4 bases at J, with 10 bases between the two ends. The CDR3 DNA reads as TGTGCCAGCAGTGAGGGATATGGGAATCAGCCCCAGCATTTT. The encoded protein is CASSEGYGNQPQHF.

The gene calls are TRBV19 and TRBJ2-7; D is ambiguous. From germline, CDR1 is LNHDA and CDR2 SQIVND (reference sequence). The CDR3 sequence is 14 residues long. Trimming left V 3 bases short and J 0 bases short, with 9 bases between. The CDR3 protein is CASSIMTGSYEQYF. The CDR3 DNA follows: TGTGCCAGTAGTATCATGACGGGCTCCTACGAGCAGTACTTC.

The chain has TRBV30 and TRBJ2-2; 7 nucleotides align to TRBD2. Trimming removed 4 bases from V and 7 bases from J; junction bases left unmatched: 12. Germline lookup yields CDR1 GTSNPN and CDR2 SVGIG (reference sequence). The CDR3 has 15 residues. This chain's CDR3 is CAWTLAAGLNGELFF. CDR3 DNA sequence: TGTGCCTGGACGCTAGCAGCGGGACTTAACGGGGAGCTGTTTTTT.

V gene TRBV14 combines with J gene TRBJ2-2; 8 nucleotides line up with TRBD1. V lost 1 base and J lost 6; bases outside the gene matches: 13. Per germline, CDR1 SGHDN and CDR2 FVKESK. This CDR3 spans 18 amino acids. The CDR3 here is CASSQGPPGGEGAGELFF. As DNA, the CDR3 is TGTGCCAGCAGCCAAGGTCCCCCAGGGGGCGAGGGTGCCGGGGAGCTGTTTTTT.

As for this clone: The junction and the germline gene differ at one end; a read error may be behind it. The chain has TRBV7-7 and TRBJ2-2; no firm D call. There are 17 residues in the CDR3. CDR1 SSHAT and CDR2 FNYEAQ come from the germline V gene (reference sequence). Written as DNA, the CDR3 is TGTGCTAGCAGCTTATCGGCTACCACCGGGTACACCGGGGAGCTGTTTTTT. Translated: CASSLSATTGYTGELFF. Looking up the rest from reference TRBV7-7 and TRBJ2-2 gives the full variable domain: GAGVSQSPRYKVTKRGQDVTLRCDPISSHATLYWYQQALGQGPEFLTYFNYEAQPDKSGLPSDRFSAERPEGSISTLTIQRTEQRDSAMYRCASSLSATTGYTGELFFGEGSRLTVL.

The chain joins TRBV5-3 to TRBJ1-1; a possible D gene is TRBD1 (6 bases). TRBV5-3 is known as an ORF, though its function is uncertain. V gave up 1 base and J gave up 4 bases, with 11 bases separating them. The CDR3 sequence is 14 residues long. The CDR3 coding sequence is TGTGCCAGAAGCTTGATGTGGGGGCCCACTGAAGCTTTCTTT. Translating it yields CARSLMWGPTEAFF.

The table lists this clone with a few counts. This rearrangement joins TRBV6-1 to TRBJ2-3; 11 bases line up with TRBD1. After removal of 4 bases from V and 1 base from J, the junction contained 7 bases not matched to a gene. Per the germline V gene, CDR1 is MNHNS and CDR2 is SASEGT. There are 17 residues in the CDR3. The CDR3 nucleotides are TGTGCCAGCAGTGGGGCGGGACAGGGGGGAGGCACAGATACGCAGTATTTT. Encoded protein: CASSGAGQGGGTDTQYF.

The V call is TRBV6-5, the J call TRBJ2-7; TRBD1 matches at 7 bases. V was clipped by 10 bases and J by 3 bases; unmatched bases: 9. CDR1 MNHEY and CDR2 SVGAGI come from the germline V gene. The CDR3 consists of 13 residues. In DNA form, the CDR3 reads TGTGCCACTGGGGACAGCCAGAACTACGAGCAGTACTTC. This codes for CATGDSQNYEQYF.

CDR3 sequence (DNA): TGTGCCAGCAGCTTGCCCCGGGGGTTAATGGATGAAAAACTGTTTTTT. It codes for CASSLPRGLMDEKLFF. The rearrangement joins TRBV5-8 to TRBJ1-4; possibly TRBD1 for D (5 bases). The germline CDR1 and CDR2 sequences are SGHTS and YDEGEE. The CDR3 extends over 16 amino acids. The ends were cut back, 1 base at V and 6 bases at J, with 16 bases in the middle.

The V call is TRBV30, the J call TRBJ2-5; tentative D call: TRBD2 (5 bases). V lost 3 bases, J lost 5 bases, and 16 bases lay in between. Per germline, CDR1 GTSNPN and CDR2 SVGIG (reference sequence). CDR3 length equals 14 residues. The CDR3 here is CAWRGRLASETQYF. CDR3 nucleotide sequence: TGTGCCTGGAGAGGCCGTCTAGCAAGCGAGACCCAGTACTTC.